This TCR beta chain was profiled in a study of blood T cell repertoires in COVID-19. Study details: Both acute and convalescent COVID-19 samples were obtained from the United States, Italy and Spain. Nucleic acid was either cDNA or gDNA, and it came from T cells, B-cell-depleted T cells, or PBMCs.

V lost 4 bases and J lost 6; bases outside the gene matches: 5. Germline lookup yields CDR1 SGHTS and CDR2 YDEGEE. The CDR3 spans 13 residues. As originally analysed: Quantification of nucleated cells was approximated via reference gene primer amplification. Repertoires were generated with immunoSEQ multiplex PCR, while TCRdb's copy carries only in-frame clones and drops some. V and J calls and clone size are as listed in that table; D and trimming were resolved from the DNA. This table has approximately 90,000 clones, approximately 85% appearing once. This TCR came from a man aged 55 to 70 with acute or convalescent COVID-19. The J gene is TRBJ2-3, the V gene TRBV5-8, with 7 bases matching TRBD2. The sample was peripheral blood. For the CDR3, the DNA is TGTGCCAGCAGCCCGGCGGGGGTCGATACGCAGTATTTT. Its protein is CASSPAGVDTQYF.